This T cell receptor beta chain was sequenced for a study of regulatory T cells in long-lasting Graves disease. The study, taken as a whole, reports: TCR diversity was lower in persistent than newly diagnosed Graves' disease. Relative to new patients (under 1,000), persistent patients exhibited greater sharing of public clonotypes (around 2,800).

This clonotype was found a few times. Its antigen remains unknown. Combining iRepertoire HTBI primers with Arm-PCR of CDR3 regions, the authors built TCR beta libraries. TCRdb redid the calling of the multiplex PCR reads with MiXCR, one entry per CDR3 protein. The data contain about 310,000 distinct CDR3 sequences, more than 20% of them singletons. Germline V gene data show CDR1 as SGHTA and CDR2 as FQGNSA. This CDR3 has 18 residues. The J segment lost 7 bases and the V segment lost 0 bases, leaving 15 bases of the junction unmatched. Regarding time point: persistent/refractory GD, antithyroid drugs over 5 years with positive TRAb. From PBMCs, RNA was extracted and then used to make the TCR library.

The sequence came from a female donor with Graves disease. Sequences were derived from peripheral blood mononuclear cells (PBMCs), sampled when the disease was refractory, from a patient treated with antithyroid drugs. V is TRBV7-2 and J is TRBJ2-1; 7 bases match TRBD1. The CDR3 DNA follows: TGTGCCAGCAGCTTAGCGCCTCCGGGCGCACCAGGGGGTAATGAGCAGTTCTTC. Its translation: CASSLAPPGAPGGNEQFF.